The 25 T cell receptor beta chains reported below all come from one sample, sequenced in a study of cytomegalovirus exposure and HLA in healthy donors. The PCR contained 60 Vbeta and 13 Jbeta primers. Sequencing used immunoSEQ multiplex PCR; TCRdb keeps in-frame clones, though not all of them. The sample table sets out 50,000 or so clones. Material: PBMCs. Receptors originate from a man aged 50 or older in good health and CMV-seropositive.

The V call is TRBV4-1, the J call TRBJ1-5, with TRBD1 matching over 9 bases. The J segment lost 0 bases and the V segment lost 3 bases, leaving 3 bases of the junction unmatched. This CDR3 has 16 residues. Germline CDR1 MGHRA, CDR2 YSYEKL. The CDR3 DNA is TGCGCCAGCAGCCAGGACAGGGGATATAGCAATCAGCCCCAGCATTTT. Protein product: CASSQDRGYSNQPQHF.

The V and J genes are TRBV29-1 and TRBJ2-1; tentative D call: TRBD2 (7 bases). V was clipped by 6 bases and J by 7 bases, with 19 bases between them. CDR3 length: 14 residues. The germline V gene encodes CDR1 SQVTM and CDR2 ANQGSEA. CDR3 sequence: CSVGGGAHLNEQFF. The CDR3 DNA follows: TGCAGCGTGGGAGGGGGGGCCCACTTAAATGAGCAGTTCTTC.

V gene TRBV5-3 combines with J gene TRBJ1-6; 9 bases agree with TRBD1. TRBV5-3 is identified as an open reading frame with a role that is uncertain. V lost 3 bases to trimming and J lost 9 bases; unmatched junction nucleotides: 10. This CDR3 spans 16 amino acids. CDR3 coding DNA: TGTGCCAGAAGCTGGGGCCTCACAGGGGGCGGTTCACCCCTCCACTTT. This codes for CARSWGLTGGGSPLHF.

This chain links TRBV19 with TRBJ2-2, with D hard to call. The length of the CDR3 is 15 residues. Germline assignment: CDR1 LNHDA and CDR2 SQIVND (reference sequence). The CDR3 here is CAHLRLFDWTGELFF. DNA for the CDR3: TGTGCTCATCTCCGACTTTTCGATTGGACCGGGGAGCTGTTTTTT.

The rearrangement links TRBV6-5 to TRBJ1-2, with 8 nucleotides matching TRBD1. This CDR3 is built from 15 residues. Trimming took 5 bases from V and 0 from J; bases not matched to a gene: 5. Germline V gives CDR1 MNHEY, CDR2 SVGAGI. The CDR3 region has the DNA TGTGCCAGCAGTATGGACAGGGCCCCTAACTATGGCTACACCTTC. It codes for CASSMDRAPNYGYTF.

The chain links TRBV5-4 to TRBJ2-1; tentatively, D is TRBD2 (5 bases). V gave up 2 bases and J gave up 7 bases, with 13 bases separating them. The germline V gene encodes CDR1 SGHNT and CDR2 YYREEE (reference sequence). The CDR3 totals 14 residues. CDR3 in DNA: TGTGCCAGCAGCTTCGGGAATACAGAAAATGAGCAGTTCTTC. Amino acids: CASSFGNTENEQFF. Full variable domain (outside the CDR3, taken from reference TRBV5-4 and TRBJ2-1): ETGVTQSPTHLIKTRGQQVTLRCSSQSGHNTVSWYQQALGQGPQFIFQYYREEENGRGNFPPRFSGLQFPNYSSELNVNALELDDSALYLCASSFGNTENEQFFGPGTRLTVL.

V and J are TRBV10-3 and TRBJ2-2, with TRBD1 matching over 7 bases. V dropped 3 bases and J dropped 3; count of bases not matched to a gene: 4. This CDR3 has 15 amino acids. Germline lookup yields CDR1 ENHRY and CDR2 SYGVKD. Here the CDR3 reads CAISEPGTDTGELFF. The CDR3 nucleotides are TGTGCCATCAGTGAACCTGGGACAGACACCGGGGAGCTGTTTTTT.

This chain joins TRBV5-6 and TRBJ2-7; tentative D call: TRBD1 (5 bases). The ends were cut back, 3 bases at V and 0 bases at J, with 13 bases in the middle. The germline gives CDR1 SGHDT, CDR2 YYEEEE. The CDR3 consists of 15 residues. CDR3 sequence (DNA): TGTGCCAGCAGCTATCCGAACAGGTTCTCCTACGAGCAGTACTTC. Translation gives CASSYPNRFSYEQYF.

This chain's CDR3 is CASSSSGGGDTQYF. CDR3 bases: TGTGCCAGCAGCTCCTCTGGCGGAGGGGATACGCAGTATTTT. The rearrangement joins TRBV7-3 to TRBJ2-3, with a possible D match to TRBD2 (6 bases). Germline V gene lookup returns CDR1 SGHTA and CDR2 FQGTGA. V lost 4 bases to trimming and J lost 6 bases, with 14 bases between them. The CDR3 is 14 amino acids.

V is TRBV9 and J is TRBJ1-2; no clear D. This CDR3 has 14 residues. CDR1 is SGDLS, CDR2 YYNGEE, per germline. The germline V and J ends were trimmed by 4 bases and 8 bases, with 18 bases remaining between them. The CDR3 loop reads CASSLRGPERGYTF. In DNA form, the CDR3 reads TGTGCCAGCAGCCTACGAGGGCCAGAGCGGGGCTACACCTTC.

Here the CDR3 DNA reads TGTGCCAGCAGCCGAACTCGAGATACGCAGTATTTT. This gives the protein CASSRTRDTQYF. The V gene is TRBV6-5, the J gene TRBJ2-3; D remains ambiguous. The V gene's germline CDR1 is MNHEY and CDR2 SVGAGI. There are 12 residues in the CDR3. Deletions cut 6 bases from V and 5 bases from J, with 9 bases between.

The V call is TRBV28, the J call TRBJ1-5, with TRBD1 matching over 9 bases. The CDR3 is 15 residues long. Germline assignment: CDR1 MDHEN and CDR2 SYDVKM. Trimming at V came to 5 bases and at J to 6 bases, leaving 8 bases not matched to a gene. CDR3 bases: TGTGCCAGCAGTCCGGGACAGGGAAACGGTCAGCCCCAGCATTTT. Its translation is CASSPGQGNGQPQHF.

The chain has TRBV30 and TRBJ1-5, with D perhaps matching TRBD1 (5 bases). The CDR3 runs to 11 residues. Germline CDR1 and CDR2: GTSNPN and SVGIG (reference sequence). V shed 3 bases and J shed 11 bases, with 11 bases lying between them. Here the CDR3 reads CAWSGVRAQHF. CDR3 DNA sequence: TGTGCCTGGAGCGGCGTCAGGGCCCAGCATTTT.

In DNA, the CDR3 is TGCGCCAGCAGCCCCGGGACAGGGTACAATGAGCAGTTCTTC. It specifies CASSPGTGYNEQFF. This chain uses TRBV4-3 with TRBJ2-1, with 9 bases matching TRBD1. With V trimmed by 4 bases and J by 4 bases, 2 bases remained unmatched. CDR1 is LGHNA, CDR2 YSLEER, per germline. The CDR3 length is 14 residues.

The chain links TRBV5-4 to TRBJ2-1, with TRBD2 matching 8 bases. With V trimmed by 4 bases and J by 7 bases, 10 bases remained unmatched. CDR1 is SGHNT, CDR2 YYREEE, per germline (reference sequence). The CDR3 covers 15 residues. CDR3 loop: CASSLSSGVGNEQFF. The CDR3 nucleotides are TGTGCCAGCAGCCTGAGTAGCGGGGTGGGTAATGAGCAGTTCTTC.

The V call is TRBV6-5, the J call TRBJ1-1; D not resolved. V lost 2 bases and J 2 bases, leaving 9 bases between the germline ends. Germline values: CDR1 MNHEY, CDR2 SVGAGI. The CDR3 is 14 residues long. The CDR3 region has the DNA TGTGCCAGCAGTTACGAGGGCGGTAACACTGAAGCTTTCTTT. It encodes CASSYEGGNTEAFF.

CDR3 nucleotides: TGTGCCAGCAGGGGGACAGGGGGGGAAGAAAAACTGTTTTTT. Translating gives CASRGTGGEEKLFF. The chain employs TRBV28 and TRBJ1-4; TRBD1 agrees at 11 bases. This CDR3 has 14 residues. Trimming removed 6 bases from V and 8 bases from J; junction bases left unmatched: 5. CDR1 MDHEN and CDR2 SYDVKM come from the germline V gene.

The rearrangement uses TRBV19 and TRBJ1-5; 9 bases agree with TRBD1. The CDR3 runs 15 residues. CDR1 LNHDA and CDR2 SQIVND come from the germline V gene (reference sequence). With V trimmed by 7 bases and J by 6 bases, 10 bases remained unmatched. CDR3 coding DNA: TGTGCCAGTACCCCGGGACAGGGTGAACCTCAGCCCCAGCATTTT. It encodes CASTPGQGEPQPQHF.

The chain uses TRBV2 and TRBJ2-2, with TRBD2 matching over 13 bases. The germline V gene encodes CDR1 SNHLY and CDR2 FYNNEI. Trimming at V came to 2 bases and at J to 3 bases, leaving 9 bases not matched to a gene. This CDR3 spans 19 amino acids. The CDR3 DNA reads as TGTGCCAGCAGTGAAAGTCCCGGACTAGCGGGAGTTTACACCGGGGAGCTGTTTTTT. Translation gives CASSESPGLAGVYTGELFF.

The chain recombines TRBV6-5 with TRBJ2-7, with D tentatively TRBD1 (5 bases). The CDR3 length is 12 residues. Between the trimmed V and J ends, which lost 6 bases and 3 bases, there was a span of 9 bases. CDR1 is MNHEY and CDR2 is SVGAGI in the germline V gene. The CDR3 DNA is TGTGCCAGCAGCATTACAGGCTACGAGCAGTACTTC. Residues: CASSITGYEQYF.

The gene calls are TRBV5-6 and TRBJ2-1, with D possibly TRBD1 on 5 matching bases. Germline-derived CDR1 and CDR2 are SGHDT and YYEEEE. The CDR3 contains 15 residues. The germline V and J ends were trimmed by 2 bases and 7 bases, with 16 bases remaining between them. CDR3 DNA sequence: TGTGCCAGCAGCTTTTCTCGACAGCCTAATAATGAGCAGTTCTTC. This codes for CASSFSRQPNNEQFF.

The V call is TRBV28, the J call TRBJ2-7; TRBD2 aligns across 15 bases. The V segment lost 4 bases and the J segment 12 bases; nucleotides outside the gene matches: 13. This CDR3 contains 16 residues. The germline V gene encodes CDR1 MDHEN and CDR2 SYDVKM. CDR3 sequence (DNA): TGTGCCAGCAGTTCCCCGGGACTAGCGGGAGGACCGACCACGTACTTC. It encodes CASSSPGLAGGPTTYF.

CDR3 region: CASSQDSGTWDGELFF. The DNA for the CDR3 is TGCGCCAGCAGCCAAGATTCTGGGACTTGGGACGGGGAGCTGTTTTTT. This rearrangement joins TRBV4-3 to TRBJ2-2; D is possibly TRBD2 (6 bases). In germline, CDR1 is LGHNA, CDR2 YSLEER. The V end lost 0 bases, the J end lost 7 bases, and 15 bases lay between the germline ends. This CDR3 comprises 16 residues.

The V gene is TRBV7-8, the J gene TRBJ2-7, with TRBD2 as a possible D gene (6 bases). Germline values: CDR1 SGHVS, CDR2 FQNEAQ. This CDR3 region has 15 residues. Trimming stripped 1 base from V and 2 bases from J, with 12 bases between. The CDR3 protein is CASSLDSGMTYEQYF. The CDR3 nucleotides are TGTGCCAGCAGCTTAGATAGCGGAATGACCTACGAGCAGTACTTC.

The CDR3 region is CASSFTGVEQYF. The CDR3, as DNA: TGCGCCAGCAGTTTTACAGGGGTCGAGCAGTACTTC. V usage is TRBV5-1 and J usage is TRBJ2-7, with 7 bases lining up with TRBD1. The CDR3 consists of 12 residues. Germline-derived CDR1 and CDR2 are SGHRS and YFSETQ. V dropped 5 bases and J dropped 6; count of bases not matched to a gene: 5. The full variable domain, rest sourced from reference TRBV5-1 and TRBJ2-7, is KAGVTQTPRYLIKTRGQQVTLSCSPISGHRSVSWYQQTPGQGLQFLFEYFSETQRNKGNFPGRFSGRQFSNSRSEMNVSTLELGDSALYLCASSFTGVEQYFGPGTRLTVT.